The 28 T cell receptor beta chains presented below share a single source sample, sequenced in a study of vaccination effects on CD4 cells after COVID-19. For these receptors, no antigen is known. TCRdb keeps only in-frame clones here, not all; method: immunoSEQ multiplex PCR. The table has 70,000 or so clones, roughly four fifths seen once. Subsequent to a culture period of 10 days, CD4+ T cells were isolated. The sequencing here drew on CD4+ T cells from PBMCs cultured without peptide, taken before COVID-19 vaccination. The receptors were sampled from a human donor who received a COVID-19 vaccine.

The chain recombines TRBV30 with TRBJ1-6; no clear D gene. CDR3 size: 13 residues. The germline CDR1 and CDR2 sequences are GTSNPN and SVGIG (reference sequence). V was trimmed by 2 bases and J by 9 bases, leaving 11 bases between them. The CDR3 DNA follows: TGTGCCTGGAGTACCTCCGGGTTTTCACCCCTCCACTTT. Its protein is CAWSTSGFSPLHF.

The chain is built from TRBV7-8 and TRBJ2-1, with 11 nucleotides matching TRBD2. V was clipped by 0 bases and J by 3 bases; unmatched bases: 1. Germline V lookup: CDR1 SGHVS, CDR2 FQNEAQ. The CDR3 length is 16 residues. The CDR3 DNA reads as TGTGCCAGCAGCTTAGCCCTAGCGGGGGGCTACAATGAGCAGTTCTTC. Protein product: CASSLALAGGYNEQFF.

The chain combines TRBV6-6 with TRBJ2-2, with 11 bases lining up with TRBD2. The junction had 5 bases not matched to a gene; V was cut back by 10 bases and J by 4 bases. Looked up from germline, CDR1 is MNHNY and CDR2 is SVGAGI (reference sequence). This CDR3 has 14 residues. CDR3 region: CATASGGITGELFF. The CDR3, as DNA: TGTGCCACTGCTAGCGGGGGGATCACCGGGGAGCTGTTTTTT.

V usage is TRBV5-1 and J usage is TRBJ2-5; D possibly matches TRBD1 or TRBD2 (7 bases each). V was clipped by 5 bases and J by 5 bases, with 16 bases between them. Germline V CDR1 and CDR2: SGHRS, YFSETQ. CDR3 length: 14 amino acids. This chain's CDR3 is CASSAQGREETQYF. CDR3 in DNA: TGCGCCAGCAGTGCACAGGGGAGGGAGGAGACCCAGTACTTC.

The rearrangement uses TRBV18 and TRBJ2-5, with D perhaps matching TRBD1 (6 bases). Germline-derived CDR1 and CDR2 are KGHSH and LQKENI. The V end lost 5 bases, the J end lost 3 bases, and 7 bases lay between the germline ends. This CDR3 contains 12 residues. CDR3 amino acids: CASSNREETQYF. CDR3 coding DNA: TGTGCCAGCTCAAACAGGGAAGAGACCCAGTACTTC.

The rearrangement joins TRBV15 to TRBJ2-7, with TRBD2 as a possible D gene (7 bases). From germline, CDR1 is LNHNV and CDR2 YYDKDF (reference sequence). This CDR3 is 14 amino acids long. With 5 bases removed from V and 3 bases from J, the gap between germline ends came to 14 bases. CDR3 DNA sequence: TGTGCCACCAGCCCGGGGGGAGGGGGCTACGAGCAGTACGTC. Its protein is CATSPGGGGYEQYV.

This chain links TRBV11-2 with TRBJ2-3; no clear D. The V gene's germline CDR1 is SGHAT and CDR2 FQNNGV. V was clipped by 1 base and J by 2 bases, with 10 bases between them. The CDR3 sequence is 15 residues long. CDR3 in DNA: TGTGCCAGCAGCTTAGGATATCCCCTCACAGATACGCAGTATTTT. This gives the protein CASSLGYPLTDTQYF.

This chain connects TRBV5-1 to TRBJ1-2; possibly TRBD1 for D (6 bases). The V end lost 4 bases, the J end lost 4 bases, and 14 bases lay between the germline ends. Per the germline V gene, CDR1 is SGHRS and CDR2 is YFSETQ. This CDR3 spans 14 amino acids. The CDR3: CASSPLRDIYGYTF. In nucleotides, the CDR3 is TGCGCCAGCAGCCCACTAAGGGACATCTATGGCTACACCTTC.

For this clone: The same CDR3 also results from other DNA sequences found in this sample. This chain joins TRBV11-2 and TRBJ2-5; D call uncertain. Per germline, CDR1 SGHAT and CDR2 FQNNGV. The CDR3 covers 13 residues. V lost 5 bases and J 1 base, leaving 8 bases between the germline ends. The CDR3 here is CASSLGGQETQYF. CDR3 bases: TGTGCCAGCAGCCTCGGCGGCCAAGAGACCCAGTACTTC.

J is TRBJ2-2 and V is TRBV7-2; D may be TRBD1 (6 bases). The CDR3 loop spans 15 amino acids. Looked up from germline, CDR1 is SGHTA and CDR2 is FQGNSA. V was cut by 5 bases and J by 1 base, with 11 bases left in between. The CDR3 bases are TGTGCCAGCAGCCACGGCAGGGGGAACACCGGGGAGCTGTTTTTT. The encoded protein is CASSHGRGNTGELFF.

The chain couples TRBV5-4 to TRBJ2-5, with a tentative D call TRBD1 (5 bases). Germline V lookup: CDR1 SGHNT, CDR2 YYREEE (reference sequence). The CDR3 length is 14 residues. The V end lost 4 bases, the J end lost 1 base, and 11 bases lay between the germline ends. Written as DNA, the CDR3 is TGTGCCAGCAGCCTGGGGCTACCCCAAGAGACCCAGTACTTC. Its translation is CASSLGLPQETQYF.

CDR3 in DNA: TGTGCCAGCACCCCCACCCGGGACAGGTATTTCACTGAAGCTTTCTTT. It codes for CASTPTRDRYFTEAFF. The J gene is TRBJ1-1, the V gene TRBV21-1; the DNA was not used to check the table's D call, TRBD1. TRBV21-1 is tagged as a pseudogene. The CDR3 is 16 residues long.

Here the CDR3 reads CASIDANYGYTF. The CDR3 region has the DNA TGTGCCAGTATTGACGCTAACTATGGCTACACCTTC. The V gene is TRBV19, the J gene TRBJ1-2, with no clear D. Trimming pared 7 bases from V and 0 bases from J, leaving 6 bases between. Germline CDR1 reads LNHDA; CDR2 reads SQIVND (reference sequence). This CDR3 comprises 12 residues.

The chain couples TRBV4-1 to TRBJ2-2; 10 bases match TRBD2. Trimming removed 4 bases from V and 6 bases from J; junction bases left unmatched: 11. Germline lookup yields CDR1 MGHRA and CDR2 YSYEKL. CDR3 length: 17 residues. The DNA of the CDR3 is TGCGCCAGCAGCCCTGAGAAAGCGGGGGGGCCTGCCGGGGAGCTGTTTTTT. This encodes CASSPEKAGGPAGELFF.

V usage is TRBV28 and J usage is TRBJ1-1; 8 bases map to TRBD1. The CDR3 contains 15 residues. Germline CDR1 and CDR2: MDHEN and SYDVKM. Unmatched junction bases numbered 9, after V lost 6 bases and J lost 3 bases. The CDR3 region has the DNA TGTGCCAGCAGAAGTACGACAGGGGTCTACACTGAAGCTTTCTTT. Encoded protein: CASRSTTGVYTEAFF.

CDR3 DNA: TGTGCCAGCAGCCTAGAATTAGAGAGGCTTCAGTTCTTC. This codes for CASSLELERLQFF. The genes are TRBV7-2 and TRBJ2-1; D gene unclear. Germline CDR1 and CDR2: SGHTA and FQGNSA. V lost 5 bases and J 13 bases, leaving 18 bases between the germline ends. CDR3 size: 13 residues.

CDR3 sequence reads: CASSLGGGSGNTIYF. CDR3 nucleotides: TGCGCCAGCAGCTTGGGAGGGGGATCTGGAAACACCATATATTTT. The V gene is TRBV5-1, the J gene TRBJ1-3, with D tentatively TRBD1 (6 bases). The CDR3 is 15 amino acids. Trimming cost V 0 bases and J 1 base, with 8 bases left between them. The germline gives CDR1 SGHRS, CDR2 YFSETQ.

Details on this clone: A junction end diverges from the germline sequence, so it may reflect a read error. The J gene is TRBJ2-3, the V gene TRBV5-6; 13 nucleotides agree with TRBD2. The germline V gene has CDR1 SGHDT and CDR2 YYEEEE. CDR3 length: 16 residues. The CDR3 nucleotides read TGTGCCAGCAGCTTTAGGACTAGCGGGGGCACGGATACGCAGTATTTT. This sequence encodes CASSFRTSGGTDTQYF.

The CDR3 here is CASSLEPGVSYGYTF. The CDR3 DNA follows: TGCGCCAGCAGCTTGGAACCAGGGGTCAGCTATGGCTACACCTTC. The chain employs TRBV5-1 and TRBJ1-2, with D perhaps TRBD1 (6 bases). This CDR3 comprises 15 residues. CDR1 is SGHRS, CDR2 YFSETQ, per germline. The ends were cut back, 0 bases at V and 4 bases at J, with 13 bases in the middle.

V usage is TRBV29-1 and J usage is TRBJ1-2, with TRBD1 identical over 7 bases. V shed 3 bases and J 2 bases; nucleotides not matched to a gene: 3. CDR1 and CDR2 from the germline V gene are SQVTM and ANQGSEA. CDR3 length equals 13 residues. The CDR3 region has the DNA TGCAGCGTTGAGAAGACAGGGAACTATGGCTACACCTTC. The encoded protein is CSVEKTGNYGYTF.

CDR3 nucleotide sequence: TGTGCCAGCAGTTTAGGGTCTAGCAATCAGCCCCAGCATTTT. This codes for CASSLGSSNQPQHF. The V call is TRBV28, the J call TRBJ1-5, with D unclear. Per germline, CDR1 MDHEN and CDR2 SYDVKM. V was cut by 2 bases and J by 0 bases, with 5 bases left in between. CDR3 length: 14 residues. Based on the CDR3 plus reference TRBV28 and TRBJ1-5, the full variable domain is DVKVTQSSRYLVKRTGEKVFLECVQDMDHENMFWYRQDPGLGLRLIYFSYDVKMKEKGDIPEGYSVSREKKERFSLILESASTNQTSMYLCASSLGSSNQPQHFGDGTRLSIL.

The chain employs TRBV28 and TRBJ1-2; TRBD1 agrees at 8 bases. This CDR3 is 15 amino acids long. Germline V CDR1 and CDR2: MDHEN, SYDVKM. The V and J ends lost 5 bases and 7 bases, in that order; junction bases with no gene match: 12. CDR3 protein: CASSIKGQVGGGYTF. CDR3 bases: TGTGCCAGCAGTATAAAGGGACAGGTCGGTGGTGGCTACACCTTC.

The chain has TRBV25-1 and TRBJ1-6; no clear D. From germline, CDR1 is MGHDK and CDR2 SYGVNS. Trimming took off 6 bases at V and 8 bases at J, with 11 bases between the two ends. This CDR3 is built from 13 residues. The CDR3 DNA reads TGTGCCAGCAGCCGCCTGGGAGATTCACCCCTCCACTTT. It encodes CASSRLGDSPLHF.

J is TRBJ1-2 and V is TRBV6-6; D remains unclear. V was clipped by 6 bases and J by 8 bases, with 10 bases between them. The CDR3 is 11 residues long. CDR1 MNHNY and CDR2 SVGAGI come from the germline V gene (reference sequence). CDR3: CASSSDLGYTF. In DNA form, the CDR3 reads TGTGCCAGCAGCTCCGACTTGGGCTACACCTTC.

As to this clone: Other DNA variants within this sample encode the same CDR3. The chain recombines TRBV3-1 (or the pseudogene TRBV3-2) with TRBJ1-2, with D hard to call. This CDR3 is 12 amino acids long. CDR1 LGHDT and CDR2 YNNKEL come from the germline V gene (reference sequence). Trimming cost V 1 base and J 4 bases, with 4 bases left between them. Here the CDR3 DNA reads TGTGCCAGCAGCCAAGGTGGCTATGGCTACACCTTC. The encoded protein is CASSQGGYGYTF.

V is TRBV5-1 and J is TRBJ2-1; the match to TRBD2 covers 10 bases. This CDR3 spans 16 amino acids. Germline loops: CDR1 SGHRS, CDR2 YFSETQ. The V gene end was trimmed by 0 bases and the J gene end by 7 bases; junction bases not matched to a gene: 7. The CDR3 reads CASSLGQRGGMNEQFF. CDR3 nucleotides: TGCGCCAGCAGCTTGGGGCAGCGGGGGGGCATGAATGAGCAGTTCTTC.

The chain links TRBV18 to TRBJ2-1; D not resolved. This CDR3 is 15 amino acids long. The V gene lost 3 bases and the J gene lost 0 bases, with 9 bases spanning the gap. Germline CDR1 reads KGHSH; CDR2 reads LQKENI. CDR3 coding DNA: TGTGCCAGCTCACCCAGCTCCGTCTCCTACAATGAGCAGTTCTTC. Protein: CASSPSSVSYNEQFF. Supplemented by reference TRBV18 and TRBJ2-1, the full variable domain reads NAGVMQNPRHLVRRRGQEARLRCSPMKGHSHVYWYRQLPEEGLKFMVYLQKENIIDESGMPKERFSAEFPKEGPSILRIQQVVRGDSAAYFCASSPSSVSYNEQFFGPGTRLTVL.

The chain uses TRBV9 and TRBJ1-1, with D tentatively TRBD1 (5 bases). The germline V and J ends were trimmed by 2 bases and 4 bases, with 9 bases remaining between them. Germline V gene data show CDR1 as SGDLS and CDR2 as YYNGEE. The CDR3 runs 13 residues. The CDR3 region is CASSVRVSTEAFF. DNA of the CDR3: TGTGCCAGCAGCGTCAGGGTTTCCACTGAAGCTTTCTTT.